Shown below are 8 T cell receptor beta chains from a single sample sequenced in a study of shared clonotypes between healthy human individuals. Repertoires were generated with immunoSEQ multiplex PCR, while TCRdb's copy carries only in-frame clones and drops some. Counted here are approximately 2.5 million clones, over 85% occurring once; the ten biggest clones make up around 0.37%. The sequenced sample was naive CD4+ T cells from PBMCs. Sample subset: CD45RA+ positively selected. These receptors came from a young man in good health. Some clones in this sample may be carry-over from other donors' samples.

This clone has only one observation. This chain connects TRBV7-9 to TRBJ1-2; TRBD1 might be the D (5 bases). CDR3 size: 14 residues. Per germline, CDR1 SEHNR and CDR2 FQNEAQ (reference sequence). The ends were cut back, 7 bases at V and 5 bases at J, with 17 bases in the middle. The CDR3 here is CASTLAGAYYGYTF. DNA for the CDR3: TGTGCCAGCACCCTAGCCGGGGCCTATTATGGCTACACCTTC. The full variable domain, with the rest looked up from reference TRBV7-9 and TRBJ1-2, is DTGVSQNPRHKITKRGQNVTFRCDPISEHNRLYWYRQTLGQGPEFLTYFQNEAQLEKSRLLSDRFSAERPKGSFSTLEIQRTEQGDSAMYLCASTLAGAYYGYTFGSGTRLTVV.

This clone occurred a few times. This sequence joins TRBV9 and TRBJ2-1; a weak D match, TRBD2 (6 bases). In germline, CDR1 is SGDLS, CDR2 YYNGEE. Trimming shortened V by 0 bases and J by 4 bases, and 8 bases separated the two germline ends. The CDR3 spans 14 residues. The CDR3 loop is CASSVGAGYNEQFF. The CDR3 coding sequence is TGTGCCAGCAGCGTAGGGGCGGGGTACAATGAGCAGTTCTTC. The complete variable domain, with remaining parts taken from reference TRBV9 and TRBJ2-1, reads DSGVTQTPKHLITATGQRVTLRCSPRSGDLSVYWYQQSLDQGLQFLIQYYNGEERAKGNILERFSAQQFPDLHSELNLSSLELGDSALYFCASSVGAGYNEQFFGPGTRLTVL.

The chain has TRBV21-1 and TRBJ2-2; TRBD1, as called in the table, went unchecked against the DNA. TRBV21-1 corresponds to a pseudogene. The CDR3 loop spans 16 amino acids. DNA for the CDR3: TGTGCCAGCAAAAATCCGGGACAGACGAACACCGGGGAGCTGTTTTTT. This translates into CASKNPGQTNTGELFF.

The chain couples TRBV7-8 to TRBJ2-3; D remains ambiguous. V lost 5 bases, J lost 0 bases, and 15 bases lay in between. The CDR3 totals 16 residues. CDR1 is SGHVS and CDR2 is FQNEAQ in the germline V gene. CDR3 sequence (DNA): TGTGCCAGCAGCCCCCTCGGCGGTCCTAGCACAGATACGCAGTATTTT. It translates to CASSPLGGPSTDTQYF.

The chain couples TRBV4-1 to TRBJ2-2; TRBD1 might be the D (5 bases). Germline V CDR1 and CDR2: MGHRA, YSYEKL. This CDR3 contains 13 residues. The CDR3 reads CEGSRGNTGELFF. The CDR3 bases are TGCGAAGGGTCAAGGGGGAACACCGGGGAGCTGTTTTTT.

Only a few counts were recorded for this clone. The genes are TRBV7-2 and TRBJ2-5; 10 bases are shared with TRBD1. V was clipped by 5 bases and J by 3 bases; unmatched bases: 9. Germline CDR1 SGHTA, CDR2 FQGNSA. The CDR3 contains 16 residues. This chain's CDR3 is CASSPGQGMGEETQYF. CDR3 in DNA: TGTGCCAGCAGCCCGGGACAGGGGATGGGAGAAGAGACCCAGTACTTC.

The rearrangement joins TRBV7-2 to TRBJ2-7, with TRBD2 matching 7 bases. Germline V gene lookup returns CDR1 SGHTA and CDR2 FQGNSA. The CDR3 has 15 amino acids. V was pared by 2 bases and J by 5 bases, with 9 bases of the junction left unmatched. CDR3: CASSLFAGDGNEQYF. DNA of the CDR3: TGTGCCAGCAGCTTATTCGCGGGAGATGGGAACGAGCAGTACTTC.

Here the CDR3 reads CASSTHPGQGATDTQYF. The CDR3 DNA reads TGTGCCAGCAGCACCCACCCGGGACAGGGGGCGACAGATACGCAGTATTTT. The genes are TRBV28 and TRBJ2-3, with 12 bases matching TRBD1. V gave up 6 bases and J gave up 3 bases; unmatched junction bases: 10. The germline gives CDR1 MDHEN, CDR2 SYDVKM. The CDR3 has 17 amino acids.